A selection of T cell receptor beta chains follows, all from one sample in a study of T cells in Graves' hyperthyroidism and ophthalmopathy. MiXCR, run by TCRdb on the multiplex PCR reads, gives a single entry per CDR3 protein. The data contain almost 600,000 distinct CDR3 sequences, about half of them singletons. Source material: peripheral blood or thyroid tissue (not recorded which). Source of these receptors: a woman under 30 with Graves' hyperthyroidism. Each CDR3 is given with its conserved first and last residue. The order of the fields is D gene, V gene, J gene, clone size, CDR3 protein, CDR3 DNA. D genes are given only for firm matches. Rows may omit the clone size; those that give it use once, few, many or a size class.

TRBD2	TRBV9	TRBJ2-5	many	CASSALAGGGETQYF	TGTGCCAGCAGCGCCCTCGCGGGAGGTGGAGAGACCCAGTACTTC
-	TRBV29-1	TRBJ2-5	-	CSSEGNEETQYF	TGCAGCAGTGAGGGAAATGAAGAGACCCAGTACTTC
-	TRBV30	TRBJ2-7	few	CAWSVAVYEQYF	TGTGCCTGGAGTGTTGCAGTCTACGAGCAGTACTTC
TRBD2	TRBV7-9	TRBJ2-7	-	CASSRPTSGNAQYF	TGTGCCAGCAGCAGACCGACTAGCGGGAACGCGCAGTACTTC
-	TRBV5-1	TRBJ2-5	once	CASSIRPQETLYF	TGCGCCAGCAGCATTAGACCCCAAGAGACCCTGTACTTC
-	TRBV29-1	TRBJ2-1	-	CSVADYNEQFF	TGCAGCGTTGCCGACTACAATGAGCAGTTCTTC
-	TRBV15	TRBJ2-6	many	CATSRESSGANVLTF	TGTGCCACCAGCAGAGAAAGCTCTGGGGCCAACGTCCTGACTTTC
-	TRBV20-1	TRBJ1-2	once	CSARRGSELNYGYTF	TGCAGTGCTAGACGGGGATCAGAACTAAACTATGGCTACACCTTC
TRBD1	TRBV10-3	TRBJ1-5	once	CAISGDRGISQPQHF	TGTGCCATCAGTGGGGACAGGGGGATCAGTCAGCCCCAGCATTTT
TRBD2	TRBV2	TRBJ2-7	-	CASSPHNGLARNEQYF	TGTGCCAGCAGTCCACATAACGGACTAGCGCGGAATGAGCAGTACTTC
-	TRBV24-1	TRBJ2-5	-	CATSEWDIQETQYF	TGTGCCACCAGTGAATGGGACATTCAAGAGACCCAGTACTTC
-	TRBV20-1	TRBJ1-2	many	CSAREYRPNYGYTF	TGCAGTGCTAGAGAGTACAGGCCTAACTATGGCTACACCTTC
-	TRBV20-1	TRBJ2-5	-	CSASLQGRTYNETQYF	TGCAGTGCTAGTCTCCAGGGGAGGACCTACAATGAGACCCAGTACTTC
TRBD2	TRBV29-1	TRBJ2-7	-	CSLAGGTYEQYF	TGCAGCTTGGCGGGGGGGACCTACGAGCAGTACTTC
-	TRBV7-9	TRBJ1-6	once	CASSPYGGNSPLHF	TGTGCCAGCAGCCCATACGGGGGAAATTCACCCCTCCACTTT
-	TRBV5-1	TRBJ1-1	many	CASSLVAGSGTEAFF	TGCGCCAGCAGCTTGGTTGCAGGGTCGGGGACTGAAGCTTTCTTT
TRBD1	TRBV20-1	TRBJ1-2	-	CSALTGTGSYGYTF	TGCAGTGCTCTGACCGGGACAGGGTCCTATGGCTACACCTTC
-	TRBV29-1	TRBJ1-1	-	CSVGIGHTEAFF	TGCAGCGTTGGAATCGGCCACACTGAAGCTTTCTTT
TRBD2	TRBV7-2	TRBJ2-3	few	CASTLAGVDTQYF	TGTGCCAGCACTCTAGCGGGAGTGGATACGCAGTATTTT
TRBD1	TRBV7-9	TRBJ1-6	-	CASSPPGQGESPLHF	TGTGCCAGCAGCCCCCCGGGACAGGGAGAATCACCCCTCCACTTT
TRBD1	TRBV29-1	TRBJ2-6	many	CSVEVVRMPGQQVSGANVLTF	TGCAGCGTTGAAGTGGTTAGAATGCCGGGACAGCAAGTCTCTGGGGCCAACGTCCTGACTTTC
TRBD1	TRBV2	TRBJ1-4	-	CASRRGPTNEKLFF	TGTGCCAGCAGGAGGGGGCCTACTAATGAAAAACTGTTTTTT
TRBD1	TRBV20-1	TRBJ1-4	-	CSARRDRATEKLFF	TGCAGTGCTAGACGGGACAGGGCCACTGAAAAACTGTTTTTT
TRBD1	TRBV10-3	TRBJ1-6	-	CAISDGQGYSPLHF	TGTGCCATCAGTGACGGACAGGGATATTCACCCCTCCACTTT
-	TRBV25-1	TRBJ1-2	-	CASSASLGNYGYTF	TGTGCCAGCAGTGCTAGTCTGGGGAACTATGGCTACACCTTC
-	TRBV6-5	TRBJ2-5	-	CAISQGGAQYF	TGTGCCATCAGCCAAGGAGGGGCCCAGTACTTC
-	TRBV15	TRBJ2-5	many	CATSLPVLRDQGTQYF	TGTGCCACCAGCCTTCCAGTTCTTAGGGACCAAGGGACCCAGTACTTC
-	TRBV19	TRBJ2-7	many	CASSSRGKTYEQYF	TGTGCCAGTAGTAGTCGGGGCAAGACCTACGAGCAGTACTTC
-	TRBV29-1	TRBJ1-2	-	CSVALTSGGGGYTF	TGCAGCGTCGCTCTTACTAGCGGGGGCGGCGGCTACACCTTC
TRBD1	TRBV5-1	TRBJ1-3	-	CASSPAGTGGNTIYF	TGCGCCAGCAGTCCAGCCGGGACAGGGGGAAACACCATATATTTT
-	TRBV19	TRBJ1-5	many	CASSFTVQPQHF	TGTGCCAGTAGTTTTACCGTTCAGCCCCAGCATTTT
-	TRBV12-3/TRBV12-4	TRBJ1-2	few	CASSFGVYGYTF	TGTGCCAGCAGTTTCGGAGTCTATGGCTACACCTTC
-	TRBV6-1	TRBJ2-7	many	CASSLIPSYEQYF	TGTGCCAGCAGCCTCATACCCTCCTACGAGCAGTACTTC
TRBD1	TRBV6-1	TRBJ1-1	-	CASSLKTGVASEAFF	TGTGCCAGCAGTCTAAAGACAGGGGTGGCTTCTGAAGCTTTCTTT
TRBD1	TRBV6-5	TRBJ1-4	many	CASSPVGQGVEKLFF	TGTGCCAGCAGCCCTGTCGGACAGGGGGTAGAAAAACTGTTTTTT
TRBD1	TRBV2	TRBJ1-4	few	CASIRQGGTNEKLFF	TGTGCCAGCATCAGACAGGGGGGAACTAATGAAAAACTGTTTTTT
TRBD2	TRBV20-1	TRBJ2-6	-	CSVEDRGREGANVLTF	TGCAGCGTTGAAGATCGGGGGAGGGAAGGGGCCAACGTCCTGACTTTC
TRBD1	TRBV7-9	TRBJ1-3	once	CASSPGQGYTIYF	TGTGCCAGCAGCCCGGGACAGGGTTACACCATATATTTT
-	TRBV29-1	TRBJ2-7	few	CSVYEQYF	TGCAGTGTATACGAGCAGTACTTC
-	TRBV7-2	TRBJ2-1	-	CASSLGSGWKFGQFF	TGTGCCAGCAGCTTAGGGTCGGGATGGAAGTTTGGGCAGTTCTTC
-	TRBV20-1	TRBJ2-5	many	CSARLAEETQYF	TGCAGTGCTAGACTAGCAGAAGAGACCCAGTACTTC
TRBD1	TRBV18	TRBJ1-2	few	CASSPGGQGAYGYTF	TGTGCCAGCTCACCAGGAGGACAGGGGGCCTATGGCTACACCTTC
-	TRBV5-5	TRBJ2-7	-	CASSPGPRDEQYF	TGTGCCAGCAGTCCAGGGCCACGGGACGAGCAGTACTTC
TRBD2	TRBV7-9	TRBJ2-5	many	CATLWVAGLQETQYF	TGTGCCACCCTCTGGGTAGCGGGCCTCCAAGAGACCCAGTACTTC
-	TRBV10-1	TRBJ2-5	once	CASSEGGAWGETQYF	TGCGCCAGCAGTGAAGGGGGGGCCTGGGGAGAGACCCAGTACTTC
TRBD2	TRBV29-1	TRBJ2-2	once	CSFLAGAGELFF	TGCAGCTTCCTAGCGGGAGCCGGGGAGCTGTTTTTT
-	TRBV20-1	TRBJ2-5	many	CSARERDHQETQYF	TGCAGTGCTAGAGAGAGGGACCACCAAGAGACCCAGTACTTC
-	TRBV20-1	TRBJ1-5	-	CSASVGSQHF	TGCAGTGCTAGTGTCGGCAGCCAGCATTTT
-	TRBV19	TRBJ2-1	-	CASKTAVLTPTEQFF	TGTGCCAGTAAGACGGCGGTCCTTACCCCCACCGAGCAGTTCTTC
-	TRBV25-1	TRBJ2-1	few	CASSGSRGWGDEQFF	TGTGCCAGCAGTGGGTCTAGGGGTTGGGGCGATGAGCAGTTCTTC
-	TRBV12-3/TRBV12-4	TRBJ2-7	-	CASSPTVGHGQYF	TGTGCCAGCAGCCCTACAGTGGGGCATGGGCAGTACTTC
-	TRBV9	TRBJ2-7	many	CASSDPLDRAGEFHEQYF	TGTGCCAGCAGCGACCCTCTGGATCGGGCTGGGGAGTTCCACGAGCAGTACTTC
-	TRBV7-6	TRBJ2-7	many	CASSLLDDGRGPSYEQYF	TGTGCCAGCAGCTTATTGGACGACGGGAGAGGTCCCTCCTACGAGCAGTACTTC
-	TRBV20-1	TRBJ2-1	-	CSADPGLSYNEQFF	TGCAGTGCTGACCCGGGACTCAGTTACAATGAGCAGTTCTTC
-	TRBV9	TRBJ1-1	-	CACSVGFGGLNTEAFF	TGTGCCTGCAGCGTTGGGTTCGGGGGTCTAAACACTGAAGCTTTCTTT